Given below is one T cell receptor beta chain in context. What this receptor recognizes is not known. One base away there is no much larger clone; base qualities are not given. The entry originates in a study of T-cell reconstitution after alpha-beta-depleted transplantation in children (TCRdb year 2016). In terms of the full investigation: T-cell immune reconstitution after TCRalphabeta/CD19-depleted allogeneic hematopoietic cell transplantation in children was quantitatively tracked in the study by means of TCR repertoire profiling.

From the cysteine up to the phenylalanine, the CDR3 has a length of 15 residues. The kept DNA is CDR3 alone, 45 bases in frame from the first base. Deletion took 4 bases off V and 1 base off J, with a span of 11 bases between the germline ends. As encoded in the germline V gene (reference sequence), CDR1 is GTSNPN while CDR2 is SVGIG. Libraries were prepared through PCR. The run used an Illumina HiSeq 2500. TCR libraries were prepared with molecular barcoding, using unique molecular identifiers to normalize TCRbeta repertoire quantification. The public reads were reprocessed in TCRdb via fastp at Q25 and MiXCR, keeping in-frame beta chains. A single entry per CDR3 protein holds the most common genes and DNA from its merged rows. The sample contains about 540,000 distinct CDR3 sequences, around 17% of them found a single time. Of the sample, more than 2.5% is held by the ten largest clones.

The clonotype originates from a human donor who donated a stem cell graft to a child with acute lymphoblastic leukemia. This material consisted of PBMCs from the stem cell graft donor, taken from the stem cell graft. The rearranged chain carries TRBV30 and TRBJ2-6; the D element might be TRBD1 or TRBD2, as each aligns at 5 bases. The CDR3 protein is CAWINGGSGANVLTF. The sequenced DNA: TGTGCCTGGATTAATGGGGGTTCTGGGGCCAACGTCCTGACTTTC.